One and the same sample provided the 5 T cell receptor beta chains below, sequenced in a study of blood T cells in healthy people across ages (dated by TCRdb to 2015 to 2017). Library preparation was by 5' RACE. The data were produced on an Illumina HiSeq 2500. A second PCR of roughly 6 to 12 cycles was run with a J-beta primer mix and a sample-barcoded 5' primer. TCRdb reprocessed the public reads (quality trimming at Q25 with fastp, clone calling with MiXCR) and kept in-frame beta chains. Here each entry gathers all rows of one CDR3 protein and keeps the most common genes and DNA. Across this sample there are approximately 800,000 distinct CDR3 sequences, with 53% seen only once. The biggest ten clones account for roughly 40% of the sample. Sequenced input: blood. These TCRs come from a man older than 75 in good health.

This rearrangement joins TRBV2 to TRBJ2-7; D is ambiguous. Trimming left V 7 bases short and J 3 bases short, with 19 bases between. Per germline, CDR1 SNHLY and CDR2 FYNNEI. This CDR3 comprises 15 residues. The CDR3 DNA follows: TGTGCCAGCACCCTTCGGAGCCTGGCCCACTACGAGCAGTACTTC. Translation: CASTLRSLAHYEQYF.

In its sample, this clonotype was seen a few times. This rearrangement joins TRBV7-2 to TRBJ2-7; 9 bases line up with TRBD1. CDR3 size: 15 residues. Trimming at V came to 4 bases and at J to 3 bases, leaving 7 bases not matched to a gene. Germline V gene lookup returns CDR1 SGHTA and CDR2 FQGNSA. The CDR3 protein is CASSSGGQGNYEQYF. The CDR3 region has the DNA TGTGCCAGCAGCTCAGGGGGACAGGGTAACTACGAGCAGTACTTC.

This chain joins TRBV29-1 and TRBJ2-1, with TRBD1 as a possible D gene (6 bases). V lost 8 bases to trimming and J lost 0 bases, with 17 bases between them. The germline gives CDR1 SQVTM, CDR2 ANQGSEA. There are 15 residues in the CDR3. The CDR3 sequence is CSTRPDRSSYNEQFF. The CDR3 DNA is TGCAGCACCCGACCCGACAGGAGCTCCTACAATGAGCAGTTCTTC.

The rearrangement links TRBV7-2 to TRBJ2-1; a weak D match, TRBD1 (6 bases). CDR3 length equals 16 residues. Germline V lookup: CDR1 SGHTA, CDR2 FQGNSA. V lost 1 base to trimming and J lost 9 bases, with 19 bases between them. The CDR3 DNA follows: TGTGCCAGCAGCTTAGGCTTAGCGTCCCAGGGGAGTGAGCAGTTCTTC. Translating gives CASSLGLASQGSEQFF.

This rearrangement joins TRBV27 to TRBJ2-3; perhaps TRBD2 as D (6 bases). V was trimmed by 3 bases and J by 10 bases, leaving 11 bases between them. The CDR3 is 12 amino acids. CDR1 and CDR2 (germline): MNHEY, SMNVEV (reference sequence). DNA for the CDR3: TGTGCCAGCAGTTTCGGCGGGATTTCGCAGTATTTT. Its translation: CASSFGGISQYF.